This T cell receptor (beta chain) was recorded in a study of long-term antiretroviral therapy in people with HIV. Broader study findings: Clones with expansion before ART led the repertoire at all time points.

The run of the v3.0 immunoSEQ assay was at survey level. The data were produced by immunoSEQ multiplex PCR, yet TCRdb's version contains in-frame clones alone and is incomplete. This table holds just over 35,000 clones, 94% found once. This clone was seen once. Its antigen is not known. Sample: unsorted PBMCs, taken 4.1 years after starting antiretroviral therapy. This TCR derives from a woman aged 50 to 60 with HIV.

This chain's CDR3 is CASSVGGPLAGGYQETQYF. The CDR3 coding sequence is TGTGCCAGCAGCGTAGGAGGACCCCTAGCGGGGGGCTACCAAGAGACCCAGTACTTC. This chain joins TRBV9 and TRBJ2-5; 11 nucleotides match TRBD2. Germline V gene sequence: CDR1 SGDLS, CDR2 YYNGEE. Trimming at V came to 0 bases and at J to 0 bases, leaving 10 bases not matched to a gene. This CDR3 comprises 19 residues.